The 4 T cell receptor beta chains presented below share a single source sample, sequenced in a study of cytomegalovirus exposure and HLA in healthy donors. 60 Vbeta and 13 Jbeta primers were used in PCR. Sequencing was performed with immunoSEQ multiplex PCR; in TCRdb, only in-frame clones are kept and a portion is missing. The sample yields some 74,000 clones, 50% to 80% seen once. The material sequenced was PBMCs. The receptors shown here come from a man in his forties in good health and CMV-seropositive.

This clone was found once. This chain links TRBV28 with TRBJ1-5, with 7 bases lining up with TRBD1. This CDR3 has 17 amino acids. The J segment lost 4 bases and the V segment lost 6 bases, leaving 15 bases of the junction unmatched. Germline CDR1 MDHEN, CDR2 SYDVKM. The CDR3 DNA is TGTGCCAGCAGGCGACAGGGCCGTTTTTTTGGTAATCAGCCCCAGCATTTT. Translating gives CASRRQGRFFGNQPQHF.

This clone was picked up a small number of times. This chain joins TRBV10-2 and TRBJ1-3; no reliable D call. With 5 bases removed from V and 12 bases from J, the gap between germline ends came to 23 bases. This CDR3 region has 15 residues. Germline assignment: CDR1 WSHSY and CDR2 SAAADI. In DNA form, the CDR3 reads TGCGCCAGCAGTACCCTAAGGTCCGGGTCCGGGGTCATATATTTT. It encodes CASSTLRSGSGVIYF.

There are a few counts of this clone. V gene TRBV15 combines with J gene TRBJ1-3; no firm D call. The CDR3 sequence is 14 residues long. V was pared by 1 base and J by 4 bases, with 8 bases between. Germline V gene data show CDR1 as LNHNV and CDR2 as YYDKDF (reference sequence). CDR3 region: CATSRVQAGNTIYF. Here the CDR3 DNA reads TGTGCCACCAGCAGAGTGCAGGCCGGAAACACCATATATTTT.

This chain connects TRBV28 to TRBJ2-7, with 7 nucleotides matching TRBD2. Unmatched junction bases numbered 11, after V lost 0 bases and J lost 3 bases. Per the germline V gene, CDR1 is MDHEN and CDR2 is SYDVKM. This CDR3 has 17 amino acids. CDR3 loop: CASSLWGSGAGVYEQYF. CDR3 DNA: TGTGCCAGCAGTTTATGGGGGAGCGGGGCCGGAGTCTACGAGCAGTACTTC.